One T cell receptor beta chain is described in this entry. Original methodology: Counts of nucleated cells, estimated from reference gene primer amplification, were obtained. Sequenced by immunoSEQ multiplex PCR; TCRdb stores in-frame clones only, minus some. For V, J and clone size, that table is used; D and trimming come from the DNA. This table has about 260,000 clones, 87% appearing once. The data derive from a study of blood T cell repertoires in COVID-19. Whole-study context: Sites in the United States, Italy and Spain provided acute and convalescent COVID-19 samples. PBMCs, B-cell-depleted T cells, or T cells were the source of the cDNA or gDNA that made up the material.

V dropped 5 bases and J dropped 0 bases, with 17 bases sitting between them. Germline-derived CDR1 and CDR2 are PRHDT and FYEKMQ (reference sequence). The CDR3 has 16 residues. V is TRBV13 and J is TRBJ2-7; D is perhaps TRBD2 (6 bases). The sequencing sample was made of peripheral blood. The TCR was taken from a woman in her thirties or forties who had recovered from COVID-19. The CDR3 DNA reads as TGTGCCAGCAGCGGACTAAGGGACGCGGGCTCCTACGAGCAGTACTTC. Translating gives CASSGLRDAGSYEQYF.